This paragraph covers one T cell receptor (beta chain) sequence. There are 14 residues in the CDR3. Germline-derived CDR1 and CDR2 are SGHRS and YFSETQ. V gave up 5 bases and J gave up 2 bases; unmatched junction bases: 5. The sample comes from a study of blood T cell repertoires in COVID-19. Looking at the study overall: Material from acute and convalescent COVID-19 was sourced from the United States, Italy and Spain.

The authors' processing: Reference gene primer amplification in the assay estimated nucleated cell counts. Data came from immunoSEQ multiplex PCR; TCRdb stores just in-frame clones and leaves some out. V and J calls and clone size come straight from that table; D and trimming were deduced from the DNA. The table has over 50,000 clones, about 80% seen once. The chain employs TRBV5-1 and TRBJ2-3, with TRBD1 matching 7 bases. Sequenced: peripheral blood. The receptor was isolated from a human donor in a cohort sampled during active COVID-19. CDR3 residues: CASRGQASTDTQYF. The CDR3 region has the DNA TGCGCCAGCAGAGGACAGGCCTCCACAGATACGCAGTATTTT.